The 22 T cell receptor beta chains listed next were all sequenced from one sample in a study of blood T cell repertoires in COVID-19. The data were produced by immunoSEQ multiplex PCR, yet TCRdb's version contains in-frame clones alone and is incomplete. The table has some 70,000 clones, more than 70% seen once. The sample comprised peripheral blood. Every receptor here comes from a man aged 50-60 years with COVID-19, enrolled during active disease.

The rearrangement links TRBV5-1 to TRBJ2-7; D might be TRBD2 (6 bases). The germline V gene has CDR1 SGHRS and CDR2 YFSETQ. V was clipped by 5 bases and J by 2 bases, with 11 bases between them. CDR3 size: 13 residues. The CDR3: CASSQAGPYEQYF. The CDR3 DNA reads TGCGCCAGCAGTCAGGCGGGACCCTACGAGCAGTACTTC. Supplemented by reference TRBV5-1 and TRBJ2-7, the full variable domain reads KAGVTQTPRYLIKTRGQQVTLSCSPISGHRSVSWYQQTPGQGLQFLFEYFSETQRNKGNFPGRFSGRQFSNSRSEMNVSTLELGDSALYLCASSQAGPYEQYFGPGTRLTVT.

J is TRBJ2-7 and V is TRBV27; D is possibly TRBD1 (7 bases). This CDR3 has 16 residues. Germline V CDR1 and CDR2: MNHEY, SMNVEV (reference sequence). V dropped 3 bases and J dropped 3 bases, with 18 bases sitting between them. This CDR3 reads CASSFGWRGHNYEQYF. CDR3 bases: TGTGCCAGCAGTTTTGGATGGAGGGGGCACAACTACGAGCAGTACTTC.

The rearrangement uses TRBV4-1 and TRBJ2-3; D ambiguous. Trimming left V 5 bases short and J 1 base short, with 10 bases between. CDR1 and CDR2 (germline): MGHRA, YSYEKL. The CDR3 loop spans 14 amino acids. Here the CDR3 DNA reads TGCGCCAGCAGCTTAGGTGAGGGCACAGATACGCAGTATTTT. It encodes CASSLGEGTDTQYF.

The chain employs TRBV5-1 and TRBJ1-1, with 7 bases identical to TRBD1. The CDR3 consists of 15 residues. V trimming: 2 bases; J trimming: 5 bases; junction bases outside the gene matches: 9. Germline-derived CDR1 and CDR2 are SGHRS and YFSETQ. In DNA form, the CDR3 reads TGCGCCAGCAGCTTCACAGGGGACCCCGGGACTGAAGCTTTCTTT. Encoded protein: CASSFTGDPGTEAFF.

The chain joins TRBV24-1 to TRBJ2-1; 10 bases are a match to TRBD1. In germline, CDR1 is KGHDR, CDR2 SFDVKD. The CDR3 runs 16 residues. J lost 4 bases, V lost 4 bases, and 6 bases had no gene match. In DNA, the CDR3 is TGTGCCACCAGTGAGCCGGGGACAGGGGTGTACAATGAGCAGTTCTTC. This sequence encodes CATSEPGTGVYNEQFF.

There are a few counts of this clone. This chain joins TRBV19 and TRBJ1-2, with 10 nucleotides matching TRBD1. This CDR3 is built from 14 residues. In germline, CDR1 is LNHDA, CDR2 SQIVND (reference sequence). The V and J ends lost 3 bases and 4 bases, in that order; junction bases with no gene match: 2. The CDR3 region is CASSIGQGGYGYTF. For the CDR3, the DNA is TGTGCCAGTAGTATCGGACAGGGGGGCTATGGCTACACCTTC. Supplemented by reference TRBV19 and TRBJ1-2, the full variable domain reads DGGITQSPKYLFRKEGQNVTLSCEQNLNHDAMYWYRQDPGQGLRLIYYSQIVNDFQKGDIAEGYSVSREKKESFPLTVTSAQKNPTAFYLCASSIGQGGYGYTFGSGTRLTVV.

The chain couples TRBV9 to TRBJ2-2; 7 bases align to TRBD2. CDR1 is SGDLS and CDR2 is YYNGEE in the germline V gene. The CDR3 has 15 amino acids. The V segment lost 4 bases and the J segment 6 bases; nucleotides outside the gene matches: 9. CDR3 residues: CASSPAAGEAGELFF. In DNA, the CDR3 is TGTGCCAGCAGCCCCGCGGCGGGGGAAGCCGGGGAGCTGTTTTTT.

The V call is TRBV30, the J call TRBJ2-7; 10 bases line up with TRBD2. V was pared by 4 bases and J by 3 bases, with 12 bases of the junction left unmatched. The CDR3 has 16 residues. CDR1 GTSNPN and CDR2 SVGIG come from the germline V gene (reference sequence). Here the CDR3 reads CAWIPTPGLASYEQYF. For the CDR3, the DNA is TGTGCCTGGATACCAACTCCGGGACTAGCGAGCTACGAGCAGTACTTC.

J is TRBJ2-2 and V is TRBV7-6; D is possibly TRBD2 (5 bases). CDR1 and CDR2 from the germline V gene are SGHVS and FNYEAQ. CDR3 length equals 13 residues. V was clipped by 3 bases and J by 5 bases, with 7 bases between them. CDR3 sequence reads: CASSLGRTGELFF. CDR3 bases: TGTGCCAGCAGCTTGGGGAGAACCGGGGAGCTGTTTTTT.

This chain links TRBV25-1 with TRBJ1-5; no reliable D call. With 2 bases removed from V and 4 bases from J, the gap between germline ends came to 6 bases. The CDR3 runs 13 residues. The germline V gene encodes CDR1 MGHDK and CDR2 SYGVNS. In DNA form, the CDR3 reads TGTGCCAGCAGTGAACGAGGGAATCAGCCCCAGCATTTT. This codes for CASSERGNQPQHF.

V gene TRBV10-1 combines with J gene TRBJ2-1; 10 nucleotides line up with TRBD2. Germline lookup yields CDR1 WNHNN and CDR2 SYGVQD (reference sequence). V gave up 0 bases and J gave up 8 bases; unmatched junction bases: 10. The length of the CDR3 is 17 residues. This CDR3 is CASSESRALAGEDEQFF. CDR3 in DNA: TGCGCCAGCAGTGAGTCGAGGGCGCTAGCGGGAGAGGATGAGCAGTTCTTC.

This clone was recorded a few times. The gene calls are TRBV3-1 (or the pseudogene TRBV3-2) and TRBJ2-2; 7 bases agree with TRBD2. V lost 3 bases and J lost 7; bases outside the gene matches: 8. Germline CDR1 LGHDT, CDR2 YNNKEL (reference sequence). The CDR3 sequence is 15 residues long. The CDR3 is CASSQWEGTSGELFF. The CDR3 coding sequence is TGTGCCAGCAGCCAGTGGGAGGGTACTAGCGGGGAGCTGTTTTTT.

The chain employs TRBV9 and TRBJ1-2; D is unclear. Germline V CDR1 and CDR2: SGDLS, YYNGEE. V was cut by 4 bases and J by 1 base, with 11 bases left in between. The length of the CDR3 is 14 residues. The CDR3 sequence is CASSPASLNYGYTF. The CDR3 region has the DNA TGTGCCAGCAGCCCTGCCAGTCTTAACTATGGCTACACCTTC.

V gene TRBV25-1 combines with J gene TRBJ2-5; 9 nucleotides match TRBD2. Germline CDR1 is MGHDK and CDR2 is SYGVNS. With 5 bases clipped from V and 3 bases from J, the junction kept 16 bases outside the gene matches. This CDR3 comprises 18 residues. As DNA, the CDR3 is TGTGCCAGCAGTAGCCTCGGTAGCGGGAGCATGTTAGAAGAGACCCAGTACTTC. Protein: CASSSLGSGSMLEETQYF.

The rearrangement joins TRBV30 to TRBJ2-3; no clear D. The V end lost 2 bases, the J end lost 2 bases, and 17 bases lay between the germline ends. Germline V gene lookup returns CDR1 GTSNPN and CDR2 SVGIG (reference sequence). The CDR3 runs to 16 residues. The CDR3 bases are TGTGCCTGGAGTTCCGCGAGCGCCTTATTCACAGATACGCAGTATTTT. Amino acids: CAWSSASALFTDTQYF.

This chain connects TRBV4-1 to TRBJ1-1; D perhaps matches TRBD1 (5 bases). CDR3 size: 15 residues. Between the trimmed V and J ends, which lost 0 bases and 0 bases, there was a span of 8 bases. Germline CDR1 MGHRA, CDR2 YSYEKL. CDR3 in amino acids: CASSQDGAMNTEAFF. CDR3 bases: TGCGCCAGCAGCCAAGATGGGGCCATGAACACTGAAGCTTTCTTT.

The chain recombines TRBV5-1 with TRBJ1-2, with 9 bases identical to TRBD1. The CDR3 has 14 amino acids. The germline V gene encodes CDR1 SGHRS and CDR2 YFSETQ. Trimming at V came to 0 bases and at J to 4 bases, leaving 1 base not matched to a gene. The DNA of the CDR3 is TGCGCCAGCAGCTTGGTACAGGGGGCCTATGGCTACACCTTC. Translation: CASSLVQGAYGYTF.

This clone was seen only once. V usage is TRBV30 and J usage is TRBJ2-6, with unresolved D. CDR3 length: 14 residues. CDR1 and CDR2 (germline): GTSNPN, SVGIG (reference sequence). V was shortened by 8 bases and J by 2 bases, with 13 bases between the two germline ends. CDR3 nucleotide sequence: TGTGCCAGACCGAGCGCCACTGGGGCCAACGTCCTGACTTTC. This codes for CARPSATGANVLTF.

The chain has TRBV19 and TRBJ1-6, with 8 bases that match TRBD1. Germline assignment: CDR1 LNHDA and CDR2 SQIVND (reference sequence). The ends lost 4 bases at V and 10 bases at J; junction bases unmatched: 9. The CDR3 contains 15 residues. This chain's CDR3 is CASSKGTGVGSPLHF. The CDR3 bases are TGTGCCAGTAGTAAGGGGACAGGCGTCGGGTCACCCCTCCACTTT.

CDR3 sequence reads: CASRLTSGYTDTQYF. In DNA form, the CDR3 reads TGTGCCAGCAGGCTCACTAGCGGATACACAGATACGCAGTATTTT. The genes are TRBV4-2 and TRBJ2-3; 8 bases agree with TRBD2. The germline V gene has CDR1 LGHNA and CDR2 YNFKEQ. The trim removed 6 bases at V and 2 bases at J, leaving 7 bases unmatched. The CDR3 extends over 15 amino acids.

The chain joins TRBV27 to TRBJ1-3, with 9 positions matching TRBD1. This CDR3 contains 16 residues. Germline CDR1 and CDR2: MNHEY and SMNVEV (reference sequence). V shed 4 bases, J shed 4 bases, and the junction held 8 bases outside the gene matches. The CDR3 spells CASSSRRGTGGNTIYF. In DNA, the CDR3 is TGTGCCAGCAGTTCCCGCCGCGGGACAGGGGGAAACACCATATATTTT.

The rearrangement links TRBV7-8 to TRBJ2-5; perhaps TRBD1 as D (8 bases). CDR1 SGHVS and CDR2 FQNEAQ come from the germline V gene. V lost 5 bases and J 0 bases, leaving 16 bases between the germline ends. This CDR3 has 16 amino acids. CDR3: CASSSGQGLYQETQYF. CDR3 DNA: TGTGCCAGCAGCAGCGGACAGGGACTATACCAAGAGACCCAGTACTTC.